The 11 T cell receptor beta chains in this list originate from one sample, sequenced in a study of human CD4 T cells and Enterobacteriaceae. Assay: immunoSEQ multiplex PCR; the TCRdb copy retains only in-frame clones and omits some. Of tens of thousands of clones in the sample, just under 85% were seen once. Sorting took every CD4+ cell except CD45RA+CCR7+CD95- naive cells, reaching over 95% purity. Sequenced input: memory CD4+ T cells from blood. The receptors were sampled from a human donor in good health.

This clone was detected only once. This sequence joins TRBV15 and TRBJ2-1; D is ambiguous. V was shortened by 0 bases and J by 0 bases, with 6 bases between the two germline ends. CDR3 length: 15 amino acids. Germline CDR1 is LNHNV and CDR2 is YYDKDF (reference sequence). CDR3 amino acids: CATSRDPSSYNEQFF. The CDR3 DNA follows: TGTGCCACCAGCAGAGATCCAAGCTCCTACAATGAGCAGTTCTTC.

This chain uses TRBV7-3 with TRBJ2-1, with TRBD2 matching over 10 bases. The V gene's germline CDR1 is SGHTA and CDR2 FQGTGA. This CDR3 is built from 15 residues. The V and J ends lost 5 bases and 5 bases, in that order; junction bases with no gene match: 6. DNA for the CDR3: TGTGCCAGCAGCCCAGCGGGAGGGGCGCACAATGAGCAGTTCTTC. As protein: CASSPAGGAHNEQFF.

This clone appeared a single time. This chain joins TRBV7-2 and TRBJ2-2, with D unclear. The CDR3 totals 13 residues. CDR1 is SGHTA and CDR2 is FQGNSA in the germline V gene. V was trimmed by 4 bases and J by 6 bases, leaving 9 bases between them. The CDR3 reads CASSSAGPGELFF. The CDR3 coding sequence is TGTGCCAGCAGCTCAGCAGGCCCCGGGGAGCTGTTTTTT.

The chain is built from TRBV4-1 and TRBJ2-5; TRBD2 is a possible D gene (6 bases). The J call may be faulty, since TRBJ2-7 better matches the DNA end. Germline CDR1 reads MGHRA; CDR2 reads YSYEKL. CDR3 length: 16 residues. DNA for the CDR3: TGCGCCAGCAGCCAAGGTCATATCGGGAGCTCCTACGAGCAGTACTTC. Its translation is CASSQGHIGSSYEQYF.

The chain recombines TRBV19 with TRBJ2-3; D not certain. This CDR3 comprises 15 residues. Germline loops: CDR1 LNHDA, CDR2 SQIVND (reference sequence). V was trimmed by 6 bases and J by 0 bases, leaving 13 bases between them. This CDR3 reads CASSLDGPSTDTQYF. The CDR3 DNA is TGTGCCAGTAGCCTCGACGGCCCTAGCACAGATACGCAGTATTTT. Full variable domain (remainder filled in from reference TRBV19 and TRBJ2-3): DGGITQSPKYLFRKEGQNVTLSCEQNLNHDAMYWYRQDPGQGLRLIYYSQIVNDFQKGDIAEGYSVSREKKESFPLTVTSAQKNPTAFYLCASSLDGPSTDTQYFGPGTRLTVL.

The rearrangement joins TRBV2 to TRBJ2-1; D is unclear. Germline CDR1 is SNHLY and CDR2 is FYNNEI. V lost 2 bases and J lost 7, with 6 bases in between. CDR3 length equals 12 residues. The chain's CDR3 is CASSESRNEQFF. CDR3 sequence (DNA): TGTGCCAGCAGTGAAAGTAGGAATGAGCAGTTCTTC.

The chain links TRBV11-3 to TRBJ2-1; D possibly corresponds to TRBD2 (5 bases). The germline V gene has CDR1 SGHNT and CDR2 YENEEA. Between the trimmed V and J ends, which lost 1 base and 5 bases, there was a span of 12 bases. This CDR3 contains 15 residues. The DNA for the CDR3 is TGTGCCAGCAGCTTAGGCCCGTTCGGGGACAATGAGCAGTTCTTC. Amino acids: CASSLGPFGDNEQFF.

This clone was picked up a small number of times. The CDR3 DNA is TGTGCCAGCAGTTTCGACAGACGTGGCTACACCTTC. Protein: CASSFDRRGYTF. The rearrangement links TRBV27 to TRBJ1-2; D is perhaps TRBD1 (5 bases). V lost 3 bases to trimming and J lost 7 bases, with 9 bases between them. CDR1 and CDR2 (germline): MNHEY, SMNVEV (reference sequence). The CDR3 is made up of 12 amino acids.

The chain carries TRBV7-2 and TRBJ2-5; D not resolved. Trimming took 4 bases from V and 4 from J, leaving 10 bases between them. This CDR3 has 13 amino acids. CDR1 is SGHTA, CDR2 FQGNSA, per germline. CDR3 in amino acids: CASSSRSGETQYF. For the CDR3, the DNA is TGTGCCAGCAGCTCGAGATCGGGAGAGACCCAGTACTTC.

This clone was seen a few times. This chain uses TRBV7-2 with TRBJ2-7; D possibly corresponds to TRBD2 (5 bases). The V end lost 6 bases, the J end lost 0 bases, and 12 bases lay between the germline ends. Looked up from germline, CDR1 is SGHTA and CDR2 is FQGNSA. CDR3 length: 14 residues. The CDR3 is CASRKAGGSYEQYF. The DNA for the CDR3 is TGTGCCAGCAGGAAGGCTGGAGGCTCCTACGAGCAGTACTTC.

The V and J genes are TRBV7-4 and TRBJ2-7; D perhaps matches TRBD1 (5 bases). Germline V CDR1 and CDR2: SGHVT, SQSDAQ. This CDR3 has 16 residues. V lost 2 bases to trimming and J lost 7 bases, with 21 bases between them. The CDR3 reads CASSLNDTVRVEEQYF. The CDR3 bases are TGTGCCAGCAGCTTAAATGATACGGTCAGGGTTGAAGAGCAGTACTTC.